The T cell receptor (beta chain) under discussion was sequenced for a study of cytomegalovirus exposure and HLA in healthy donors. As for the study in general: Membership in the Caucasian-associated ancestry cluster was found for 81% of approximately 380 genotyped donors.

This PCR relied on a set of 60 Vbeta primers and 13 Jbeta primers. TCRdb's table, derived via immunoSEQ multiplex PCR, lists solely in-frame clones and lacks some. The sample includes 100,000 to 120,000 clones, about 79% of them seen just once. Germline V lookup: CDR1 SGHNT, CDR2 YENEEA. With V trimmed by 5 bases and J by 11 bases, 7 bases remained unmatched. The CDR3 has 12 residues. This clonotype originated in a woman younger than 30 in good health and CMV-seronegative. This sequence joins TRBV11-3 and TRBJ1-1; 8 bases are shared with TRBD1. The sequencing sample was made of PBMCs. Here the CDR3 DNA reads TGTGCCAGCAGCCGACAGGGGTCCAAGGCTTTCTTT. This sequence encodes CASSRQGSKAFF.